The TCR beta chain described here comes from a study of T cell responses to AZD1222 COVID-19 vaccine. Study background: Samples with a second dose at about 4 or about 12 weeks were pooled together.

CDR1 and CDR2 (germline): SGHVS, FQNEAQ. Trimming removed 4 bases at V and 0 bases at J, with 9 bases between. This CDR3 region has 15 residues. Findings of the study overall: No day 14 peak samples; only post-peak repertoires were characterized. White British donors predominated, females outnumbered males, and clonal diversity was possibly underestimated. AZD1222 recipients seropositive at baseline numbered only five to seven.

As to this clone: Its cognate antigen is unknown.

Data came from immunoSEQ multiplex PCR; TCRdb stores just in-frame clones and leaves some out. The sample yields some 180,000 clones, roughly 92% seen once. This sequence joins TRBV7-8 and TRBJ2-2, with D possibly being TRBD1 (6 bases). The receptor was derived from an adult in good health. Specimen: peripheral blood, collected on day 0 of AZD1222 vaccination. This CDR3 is CASSSGQANTGELFF. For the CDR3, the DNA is TGTGCCAGCAGCTCGGGACAAGCGAACACCGGGGAGCTGTTTTTT.